Below are 3 T cell receptor beta chains sequenced from a single sample in a study of cytomegalovirus exposure and HLA in healthy donors. The PCR was carried out with 60 Vbeta primers and 13 Jbeta primers. TCRdb's copy holds only in-frame clones and misses some; the assay was immunoSEQ multiplex PCR. Of about 160,000 clones listed, over 70% are singletons. Sequencing was carried out using PBMCs. The receptor set was obtained from a woman in her forties in good health and CMV-seropositive.

This sequence joins TRBV27 and TRBJ1-2; D is undetermined. CDR3 length: 14 amino acids. The germline V gene has CDR1 MNHEY and CDR2 SMNVEV (reference sequence). V was trimmed by 5 bases and J by 4 bases, leaving 14 bases between them. The DNA of the CDR3 is TGTGCCAGCAGTCTCTCCCCGGGAACCTATGGCTACACCTTC. Encoded protein: CASSLSPGTYGYTF.

There are a few counts of this clone. This chain joins TRBV9 and TRBJ2-4; maybe TRBD1 (8 bases). The V end lost 4 bases, the J end lost 12 bases, and 17 bases lay between the germline ends. This CDR3 region has 13 residues. Germline V gene data show CDR1 as SGDLS and CDR2 as YYNGEE. The CDR3 is CASSPQGGYSQYF. The DNA for the CDR3 is TGTGCCAGCAGCCCACAGGGGGGGTACAGTCAGTACTTC.

This chain uses TRBV4-1 with TRBJ1-4, with D unresolved. Trimming shortened V by 1 base and J by 6 bases, and 15 bases separated the two germline ends. The CDR3 covers 16 residues. Germline lookup yields CDR1 MGHRA and CDR2 YSYEKL. CDR3 nucleotides: TGCGCCAGCAGCCAAGTAAAGAGGGCAGACTATGAAAAACTGTTTTTT. It yields the protein CASSQVKRADYEKLFF.